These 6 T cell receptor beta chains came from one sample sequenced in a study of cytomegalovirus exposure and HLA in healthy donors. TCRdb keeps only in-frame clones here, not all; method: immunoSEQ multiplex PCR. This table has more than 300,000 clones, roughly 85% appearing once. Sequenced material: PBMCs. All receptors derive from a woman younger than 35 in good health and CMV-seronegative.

The CDR3 DNA follows: TGTGCCACCAGCAGAGATCCCGCAGATACGCAGTATTTT. It translates to CATSRDPADTQYF. The rearrangement links TRBV15 to TRBJ2-3; D is uncertain. CDR1 and CDR2 from the germline V gene are LNHNV and YYDKDF (reference sequence). With 0 bases removed from V and 4 bases from J, the gap between germline ends came to 5 bases. This CDR3 contains 13 residues.

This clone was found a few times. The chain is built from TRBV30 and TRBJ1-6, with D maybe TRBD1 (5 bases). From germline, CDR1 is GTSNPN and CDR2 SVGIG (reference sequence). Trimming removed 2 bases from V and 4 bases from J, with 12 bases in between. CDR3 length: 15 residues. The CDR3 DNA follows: TGTGCCTGGAGTTCCCAGGGAAGATATAATTCACCCCTCCACTTT. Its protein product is CAWSSQGRYNSPLHF. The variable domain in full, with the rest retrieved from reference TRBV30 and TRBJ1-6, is SQTIHQWPATLVQPVGSPLSLECTVEGTSNPNLYWYRQAAGRGLQLLFYSVGIGQISSEVPQNLSASRPQDRQFILSSKKLLLSDSGFYLCAWSSQGRYNSPLHFGNGTRLTVT.

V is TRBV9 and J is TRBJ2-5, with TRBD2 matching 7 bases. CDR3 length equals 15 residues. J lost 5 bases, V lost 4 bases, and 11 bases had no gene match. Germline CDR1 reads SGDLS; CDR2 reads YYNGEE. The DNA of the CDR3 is TGTGCCAGCAGCCCCTCCCGGGGGGAGGGGGAGACCCAGTACTTC. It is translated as CASSPSRGEGETQYF.

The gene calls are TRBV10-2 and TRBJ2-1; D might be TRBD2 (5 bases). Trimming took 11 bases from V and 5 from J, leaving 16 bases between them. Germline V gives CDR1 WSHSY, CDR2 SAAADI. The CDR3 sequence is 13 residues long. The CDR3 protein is CASADSAHNEQFF. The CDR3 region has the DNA TGCGCCTCGGCGGACTCCGCCCACAATGAGCAGTTCTTC.

This chain's CDR3 is CASSLLQPGGNEKLFF. The CDR3 DNA sequence: TGTGCCAGCAGTTTACTTCAGCCGGGGGGTAATGAAAAACTGTTTTTT. The chain employs TRBV27 and TRBJ1-4, with a possible D match to TRBD1 (5 bases). CDR3 length: 16 residues. Germline CDR1 is MNHEY and CDR2 is SMNVEV (reference sequence). Deletions cut 2 bases from V and 4 bases from J, with 14 bases between.

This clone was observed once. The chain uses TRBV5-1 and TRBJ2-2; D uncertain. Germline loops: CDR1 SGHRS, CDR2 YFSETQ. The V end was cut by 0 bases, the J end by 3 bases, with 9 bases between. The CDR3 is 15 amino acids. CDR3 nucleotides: TGCGCCAGCAGCTTGGATACGGGTGACACCGGGGAGCTGTTTTTT. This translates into CASSLDTGDTGELFF. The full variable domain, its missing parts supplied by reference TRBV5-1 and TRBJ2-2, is KAGVTQTPRYLIKTRGQQVTLSCSPISGHRSVSWYQQTPGQGLQFLFEYFSETQRNKGNFPGRFSGRQFSNSRSEMNVSTLELGDSALYLCASSLDTGDTGELFFGEGSRLTVL.